These 3 T cell receptor beta chains came from one sample sequenced in a study of glioma-infiltrating T cells. The iRepertoire nested amplicon-rescue multiplex PCR amplified TCR alpha and beta CDR3s from RNA. In TCRdb, the multiplex PCR reads were re-called with MiXCR into one record per CDR3 protein. The table has about 380,000 distinct CDR3 sequences, more than 35% seen once. The sequenced material came from glioma tissue, nonneoplastic brain tissue, or PBMCs (not recorded which). These TCRs come from a human donor with low-grade glioma or glioblastoma, undergoing nonglioma brain surgery, or in good health (not recorded which).

The chain combines TRBV6-2 or TRBV6-3 with TRBJ1-5, with a possible D match to TRBD1 (5 bases). This CDR3 has 13 amino acids. Germline CDR1 reads MNHEY; CDR2 reads SVGEGT. Trimming stripped 10 bases from V and 10 bases from J, with 20 bases between. The CDR3 loop reads CATRKGPTLPQHF. Written as DNA, the CDR3 is TGTGCCACCAGAAAGGGGCCCACCCTACCCCAGCATTTT.

In regard to this clonotype: It may be a read error: a sequence one base away is much more abundant. J is TRBJ2-1 and V is TRBV28; a weak D match, TRBD2 (5 bases). This CDR3 contains 13 residues. The germline CDR1 and CDR2 sequences are MDHEN and SYDVKM. V lost 6 bases, J lost 7 bases, and 13 bases lay in between. The CDR3 reads CASSGGLRNEQFF. The CDR3 bases are TGTGCCAGCAGCGGAGGACTCCGGAATGAGCAGTTCTTC.

CDR3 residues: CASSQGPQAAYEQYF. The DNA for the CDR3 is TGCGCCAGCAGCCAGGGTCCCCAGGCCGCCTACGAGCAGTACTTC. V and J are TRBV5-1 and TRBJ2-7, with a possible D match to TRBD1 (5 bases). This CDR3 contains 15 residues. Deletions cut 4 bases from V and 2 bases from J, with 16 bases between. Germline V gives CDR1 SGHRS, CDR2 YFSETQ.